Below, 26 T cell receptor beta chains from the same sample are listed, as sequenced in a study of cytomegalovirus exposure and HLA in healthy donors. It was with 60 Vbeta and 13 Jbeta primers that the PCR ran. The table came from immunoSEQ multiplex PCR; TCRdb's copy has only in-frame clones and leaves some out. The repertoire consists of under 200,000 clones, with 75% to 85% occurring once and the leading ten covering about 2.2%. Material: PBMCs. These receptors were collected from a woman aged 50 to 60 in good health and CMV-seronegative.

The V gene is TRBV18, the J gene TRBJ2-7; the D gene is possibly TRBD1 (5 bases). This CDR3 comprises 15 residues. The germline CDR1 and CDR2 sequences are KGHSH and LQKENI. V gave up 1 base and J gave up 1 base, with 11 bases separating them. The chain's CDR3 is CASSPLDSVSYEQYF. The CDR3 bases are TGTGCCAGCTCACCACTCGACAGTGTTTCCTACGAGCAGTACTTC.

The chain uses TRBV6-4 and TRBJ2-7, with D possibly being TRBD2 (5 bases). The CDR3 is made up of 15 amino acids. Germline CDR1 is MRHNA and CDR2 is SNTAGT. Trimming shortened V by 4 bases and J by 2 bases, and 15 bases separated the two germline ends. CDR3 region: CASSAGRDKPYEQYF. Written as DNA, the CDR3 is TGTGCCAGCAGTGCTGGGAGAGACAAACCCTACGAGCAGTACTTC.

V gene TRBV6-5 combines with J gene TRBJ1-5, with D possibly matching TRBD1 (5 bases). The V end lost 6 bases, the J end lost 4 bases, and 16 bases lay between the germline ends. The CDR3 covers 15 residues. Germline CDR1 and CDR2: MNHEY and SVGAGI. The CDR3 region is CASRRDRAENQPQHF. For the CDR3, the DNA is TGTGCCAGCAGGCGGGACCGGGCAGAGAATCAGCCCCAGCATTTT.

The chain combines TRBV28 with TRBJ2-1; 7 bases match TRBD2. The V gene's germline CDR1 is MDHEN and CDR2 SYDVKM. This CDR3 has 14 amino acids. The V gene end was trimmed by 4 bases and the J gene end by 9 bases; junction bases not matched to a gene: 9. The CDR3 loop reads CASSSGLVTLEQFF. The CDR3 nucleotides are TGTGCCAGCAGTTCCGGACTAGTCACTCTTGAGCAGTTCTTC.

The chain joins TRBV7-9 to TRBJ2-7; D might be TRBD1 (6 bases). Between the trimmed V and J ends, which lost 5 bases and 2 bases, there was a span of 16 bases. Germline assignment: CDR1 SEHNR and CDR2 FQNEAQ (reference sequence). This CDR3 region has 15 residues. CDR3 coding DNA: TGTGCCAGCAGCGCGGGTCGGGACACCGCCTACGAGCAGTACTTC. It is translated as CASSAGRDTAYEQYF.

This clone was detected only once. The chain joins TRBV28 to TRBJ2-7; D is perhaps TRBD2 (7 bases). The CDR3 is 14 amino acids. The germline gives CDR1 MDHEN, CDR2 SYDVKM. The V end was cut by 5 bases, the J end by 3 bases, with 14 bases between. The CDR3 bases are TGTGCCAGCAGTGCCCAGGGAGGGGGCTACGAGCAGTACTTC. Translating it yields CASSAQGGGYEQYF.

The rearrangement uses TRBV6-5 and TRBJ2-5, with D uncertain. Trimming removed 2 bases at V and 7 bases at J, with 8 bases between. Germline V lookup: CDR1 MNHEY, CDR2 SVGAGI. The CDR3 loop spans 12 amino acids. CDR3 residues: CASSYEFGTQYF. The CDR3, as DNA: TGTGCCAGCAGTTACGAGTTCGGGACCCAGTACTTC.

The CDR3 DNA reads TGTGCCAGCAGTGACCCGGGAGATGGGTACAATGAGCAGTTCTTC. It is translated as CASSDPGDGYNEQFF. V usage is TRBV6-1 and J usage is TRBJ2-1, with D possibly being TRBD2 (6 bases). The V end was cut by 3 bases, the J end by 4 bases, with 13 bases between. In germline, CDR1 is MNHNS, CDR2 SASEGT. This CDR3 comprises 15 residues.

Note on this clone: One end of the junction varies from germline; a read error may be responsible. V is TRBV7-9 and J is TRBJ1-2; 9 positions agree with TRBD1. This CDR3 has 15 amino acids. The germline gives CDR1 SEHNR, CDR2 FQNEAQ (reference sequence). The CDR3: CSSSLAWDRAGGYTF. The CDR3 nucleotides are TGTTCCAGCAGCTTAGCGTGGGACAGGGCCGGAGGCTACACCTTC.

The chain has TRBV29-1 and TRBJ2-1; 8 bases map to TRBD2. This CDR3 is 16 amino acids long. The J segment lost 0 bases and the V segment lost 3 bases, leaving 7 bases of the junction unmatched. Germline V CDR1 and CDR2: SQVTM, ANQGSEA. This chain's CDR3 is CSVDSREASSYNEQFF. In nucleotides, the CDR3 is TGCAGCGTTGACTCGCGGGAGGCGAGCTCCTACAATGAGCAGTTCTTC.

The J gene is TRBJ2-7, the V gene TRBV28; D unclear. CDR1 is MDHEN and CDR2 is SYDVKM in the germline V gene. Trimming shortened V by 3 bases and J by 4 bases, and 10 bases separated the two germline ends. The CDR3 has 13 amino acids. The CDR3 DNA sequence: TGTGCCAGCAGTTTGAACCACTCATACGAGCAGTACTTC. Its protein product is CASSLNHSYEQYF. The full variable domain, rest sourced from reference TRBV28 and TRBJ2-7, is DVKVTQSSRYLVKRTGEKVFLECVQDMDHENMFWYRQDPGLGLRLIYFSYDVKMKEKGDIPEGYSVSREKKERFSLILESASTNQTSMYLCASSLNHSYEQYFGPGTRLTVT.

This clone was picked up one time. The V call is TRBV5-1, the J call TRBJ2-6; 8 bases are a match to TRBD1. Looked up from germline, CDR1 is SGHRS and CDR2 is YFSETQ. The V and J ends lost 0 bases and 4 bases, in that order; junction bases with no gene match: 9. The CDR3 is made up of 18 amino acids. The CDR3 loop is CASSLGQGFGSGANVLTF. The CDR3 nucleotides are TGCGCCAGCAGCTTGGGACAGGGGTTCGGCTCCGGGGCCAACGTCCTGACTTTC.

The chain couples TRBV6-6 to TRBJ1-6; D remains ambiguous. The germline CDR1 and CDR2 sequences are MNHNY and SVGAGI (reference sequence). The CDR3 covers 13 residues. Trimming left V 0 bases short and J 7 bases short, with 4 bases between. The CDR3 loop reads CASSYSMNSPLHF. CDR3 DNA sequence: TGTGCCAGCAGTTACTCCATGAATTCACCCCTCCACTTT.

J is TRBJ2-1 and V is TRBV11-3; 9 positions match TRBD2. Germline trimming cut 3 bases from V and 10 bases from J; bases unmatched to any gene: 7. Germline V gene lookup returns CDR1 SGHNT and CDR2 YENEEA. This CDR3 contains 14 residues. This CDR3 reads CASSFERGASEQFF. CDR3 nucleotide sequence: TGTGCCAGCAGCTTCGAGCGGGGGGCCAGCGAGCAGTTCTTC.

This clone was detected a few times. The chain links TRBV28 to TRBJ2-1; possibly TRBD2 for D (5 bases). This CDR3 spans 16 amino acids. Between the trimmed V and J ends, which lost 4 bases and 10 bases, there was a span of 23 bases. CDR1 and CDR2 (germline): MDHEN, SYDVKM. The DNA for the CDR3 is TGTGCCAGCAGTTCCAATAGACGACCTGGAGGATTCGAGCAGTTCTTC. It yields the protein CASSSNRRPGGFEQFF.

The chain links TRBV6-5 to TRBJ1-1; D unresolved. CDR1 MNHEY and CDR2 SVGAGI come from the germline V gene. CDR3 size: 13 residues. V was cut by 2 bases and J by 8 bases, with 12 bases left in between. CDR3 coding DNA: TGTGCCAGCAGTTACGTAGGCAGGCCCGAAGCTTTCTTT. Translation: CASSYVGRPEAFF.

V and J are TRBV7-2 and TRBJ2-3; 13 bases are a match to TRBD2. CDR3 length equals 16 residues. V dropped 3 bases and J dropped 0; count of bases not matched to a gene: 0. The V gene's germline CDR1 is SGHTA and CDR2 FQGNSA. Here the CDR3 DNA reads TGTGCCAGCAGCTTGGGACTAGCGGGGAGCACAGATACGCAGTATTTT. It encodes CASSLGLAGSTDTQYF.

This clone was detected only once. The V gene is TRBV5-8, the J gene TRBJ2-5; possibly TRBD2 for D (6 bases). The germline V gene encodes CDR1 SGHTS and CDR2 YDEGEE. The CDR3 has 14 amino acids. The V gene lost 5 bases and the J gene lost 3 bases, with 14 bases spanning the gap. CDR3 nucleotides: TGTGCCAGCAGTTTGAGCCCTAGCGAAGAGACCCAGTACTTC. Translation gives CASSLSPSEETQYF. The full variable domain, completed using reference TRBV5-8 and TRBJ2-5, is EAGVTQSPTHLIKTRGQQATLRCSPISGHTSVYWYQQALGLGLQFLLWYDEGEERNRGNFPPRFSGRQFPNYSSELNVNALELEDSALYLCASSLSPSEETQYFGPGTRLLVL.

This CDR3 is CASSYRQVIKNTEAFF. CDR3 nucleotide sequence: TGTGCCAGCAGTTACCGACAGGTCATAAAGAACACTGAAGCTTTCTTT. V usage is TRBV6-5 and J usage is TRBJ1-1; possible D gene TRBD1, 6 bases. Trimming took off 2 bases at V and 1 base at J, with 14 bases between the two ends. The CDR3 covers 16 residues. Germline V CDR1 and CDR2: MNHEY, SVGAGI.

The V and J genes are TRBV6-1 and TRBJ2-3, with D unclear. The CDR3 loop spans 11 amino acids. The V gene lost 5 bases and the J gene lost 3 bases, with 3 bases spanning the gap. CDR1 is MNHNS and CDR2 is SASEGT in the germline V gene. CDR3 DNA: TGTGCCAGCAGTATAACAGATACGCAGTATTTT. Its protein product is CASSITDTQYF.

This chain connects TRBV5-5 to TRBJ2-5, with TRBD2 identical over 8 bases. The length of the CDR3 is 16 residues. The germline CDR1 and CDR2 sequences are SGHKS and YYEKEE (reference sequence). Germline trimming cut 4 bases from V and 5 bases from J; bases unmatched to any gene: 13. For the CDR3, the DNA is TGTGCCAGCAGCGTGGGGCCGGGGGGGGGCCGGGAGACCCAGTACTTC. It encodes CASSVGPGGGRETQYF.

The chain combines TRBV29-1 with TRBJ2-3, with 7 bases aligning to TRBD2. Per germline, CDR1 SQVTM and CDR2 ANQGSEA. V shed 6 bases and J 4 bases; nucleotides not matched to a gene: 7. The CDR3 is 13 amino acids. This CDR3 reads CSVTGGGADTQYF. CDR3 nucleotide sequence: TGCAGCGTGACCGGGGGAGGGGCAGATACGCAGTATTTT.

The V and J genes are TRBV18 and TRBJ2-2; D is uncertain. CDR3 length equals 15 residues. Trimming pared 2 bases from V and 0 bases from J, leaving 7 bases between. Germline CDR1 KGHSH, CDR2 LQKENI. Here the CDR3 DNA reads TGTGCCAGCTCACCAGCTACTCCGAACACCGGGGAGCTGTTTTTT. It yields the protein CASSPATPNTGELFF. The full variable domain, completed using reference TRBV18 and TRBJ2-2, is NAGVMQNPRHLVRRRGQEARLRCSPMKGHSHVYWYRQLPEEGLKFMVYLQKENIIDESGMPKERFSAEFPKEGPSILRIQQVVRGDSAAYFCASSPATPNTGELFFGEGSRLTVL.

This clone was observed a few times. CDR3 sequence reads: CASSSLGGASVYEQYF. As DNA, the CDR3 is TGTGCCAGCAGTTCCTTGGGAGGAGCATCCGTCTACGAGCAGTACTTC. V is TRBV6-5 and J is TRBJ2-5; TRBD2 is a possible D gene (6 bases). The end of the DNA is better explained by TRBJ2-7, so the J call may be wrong. Per the germline V gene, CDR1 is MNHEY and CDR2 is SVGAGI. The CDR3 runs 16 residues.

The gene calls are TRBV19 and TRBJ1-5, with a weak D call TRBD1 (5 bases). V dropped 0 bases and J dropped 2 bases, with 17 bases sitting between them. The CDR3 contains 18 residues. CDR1 and CDR2 from the germline V gene are LNHDA and SQIVND (reference sequence). CDR3 DNA: TGTGCCAGTAGTATAGAGCCCATTGGCGGAGGGGGCAATCAGCCCCAGCATTTT. It translates to CASSIEPIGGGGNQPQHF.

The DNA of the CDR3 is TGTGCCAGTAGTAGGGGACTCTTCACAGATACGCAGTATTTT. This encodes CASSRGLFTDTQYF. The chain employs TRBV19 and TRBJ2-3; possibly TRBD2 for D (6 bases). The V end was cut by 4 bases, the J end by 2 bases, with 10 bases between. The CDR3 is 14 amino acids. Germline V gene data show CDR1 as LNHDA and CDR2 as SQIVND (reference sequence).